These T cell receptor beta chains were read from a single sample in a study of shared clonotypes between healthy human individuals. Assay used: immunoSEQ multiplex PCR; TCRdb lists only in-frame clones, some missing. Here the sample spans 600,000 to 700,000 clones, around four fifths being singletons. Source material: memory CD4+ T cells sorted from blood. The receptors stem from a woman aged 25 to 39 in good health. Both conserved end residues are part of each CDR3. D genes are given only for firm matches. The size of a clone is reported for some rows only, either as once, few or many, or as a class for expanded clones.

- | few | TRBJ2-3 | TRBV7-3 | TGTGCCAGCAGCAAGACAGCGGCTAGCATAGATACGCAGTATTTT | CASSKTAASIDTQYF
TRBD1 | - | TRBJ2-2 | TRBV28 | TGTGCCAGCAACCCGCACGGGACAGGGACCGGGGAGCTGTTTTTT | CASNPHGTGTGELFF
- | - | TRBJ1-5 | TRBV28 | TGTGCCACTGGGGCAGGCTATAGCAATCAGCCCCAGCATTTT | CATGAGYSNQPQHF
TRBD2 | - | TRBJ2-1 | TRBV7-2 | TGTGCCAGCAGCTTAGAAGGCGGGAGGGCTGTCCAGTTCTTC | CASSLEGGRAVQFF
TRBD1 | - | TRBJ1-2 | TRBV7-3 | TGTGCCAGCAGCTATAGACAGGGCAACTATGGCTACACCTTC | CASSYRQGNYGYTF
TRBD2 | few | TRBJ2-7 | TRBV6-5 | TGTGCCAGCAGTTACGGAGCGGGAGGAGCCTACGAGCAGTACTTC | CASSYGAGGAYEQYF
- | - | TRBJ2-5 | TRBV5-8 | TGTGCCAGCAGCCCTGACGGACAGTGGACCCAGTACTTC | CASSPDGQWTQYF
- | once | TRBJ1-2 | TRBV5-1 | TGCGCCAGCATGGGGAGGGATCTCGGCTACACCTTC | CASMGRDLGYTF
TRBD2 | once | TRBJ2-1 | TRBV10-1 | TGCGCCAGCAGTCGGACTAGCGGGAGGTATAATGAGCAGTTCTTC | CASSRTSGRYNEQFF
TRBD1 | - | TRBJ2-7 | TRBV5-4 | TGTGCCAGCAGCTCCGGACAGGGGGCCACCCCAGCGGCCTACGAGCAGTACTTC | CASSSGQGATPAAYEQYF
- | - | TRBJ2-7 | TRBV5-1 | TGCGCCAGCAGCTTGGAGAGAAGGGCCGGGGTGAAGCAGTACTTC | CASSLERRAGVKQYF
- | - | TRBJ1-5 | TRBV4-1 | TGCGCCAGCAGTTCGGGTTCTGGCAATCAGCCCCAGCATTTT | CASSSGSGNQPQHF
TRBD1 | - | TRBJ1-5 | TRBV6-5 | TGTGCCAGCAGTCGAGACAGGGGGTATCAGCCCCAGCATTTT | CASSRDRGYQPQHF
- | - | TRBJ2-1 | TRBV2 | TGTGCCAGCAGTGAATCCTTTGCGGAGCAGTACAATGAGCAGTTCTTC | CASSESFAEQYNEQFF
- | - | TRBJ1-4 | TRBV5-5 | TGTGCCAGCAGCTTGGGCGGGTCCTCTAATGAAAAACTGTTTTTT | CASSLGGSSNEKLFF
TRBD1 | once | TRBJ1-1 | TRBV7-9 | TGTGCCAGCAGGCCGGGCCGGACAGGGTCTTTGTACACTGAAGCTTTCTTT | CASRPGRTGSLYTEAFF
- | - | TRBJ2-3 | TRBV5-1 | TGCGCCAGCAGCCCCGGACTGGGGACAGATACGCAGTATTTT | CASSPGLGTDTQYF
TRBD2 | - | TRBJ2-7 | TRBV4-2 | TGTGCCAGCAGCCAAGGTAGCGGGAGCTACGAGCAGTACTTC | CASSQGSGSYEQYF
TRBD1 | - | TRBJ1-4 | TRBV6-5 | TGTGCCAGCAGTGAGGGACAGGGTCGGGGAAAACTGTTTTTT | CASSEGQGRGKLFF
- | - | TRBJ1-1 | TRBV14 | TGTGCCAGCAGCAGGTGGCCCACTGAAGCTTTCTTT | CASSRWPTEAFF
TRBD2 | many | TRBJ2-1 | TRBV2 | TGTGCCAGCAGTGAAAGCGGGAGCTCCTACAATGAGCAGTTCTTC | CASSESGSSYNEQFF
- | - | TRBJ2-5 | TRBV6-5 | TGTGCCAGCAGTTACCCGGGATTACAGACCCAGTACTTC | CASSYPGLQTQYF
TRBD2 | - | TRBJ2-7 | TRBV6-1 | TGTGCCAGCAGTGAAGGGCGGGGGGCCCCCACCTTC | CASSEGRGAPTF
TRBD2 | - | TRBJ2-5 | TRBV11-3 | TGTGCCAGCAGCGCCAGCGGGAAAGAGACCCAGTACTTC | CASSASGKETQYF
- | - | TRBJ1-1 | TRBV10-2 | TGCGCCAGCAGCCGGTTGTCGGGGGCCGAATCGGCTTTCTTT | CASSRLSGAESAFF
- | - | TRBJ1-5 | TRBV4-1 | TGCGCCAGCAGCCAAAATTTCGGGGGGAAGAGCAATCAGCCCCAGCATTTT | CASSQNFGGKSNQPQHF
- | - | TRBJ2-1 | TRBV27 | TGTGCCAGCAGCCCTGGCACCGGCCAGGGTCCCTTTGAGCAGTTCTTC | CASSPGTGQGPFEQFF
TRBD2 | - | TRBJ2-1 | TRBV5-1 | TGCGCCAGCAGCGTTGGGTATAGCGGGAGATCCAATGAGCAGTTCTTC | CASSVGYSGRSNEQFF
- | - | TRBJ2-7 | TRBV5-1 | TGCGCCAGCAGCTTCACGACCGGACCAGACGAGCAGTACTTC | CASSFTTGPDEQYF
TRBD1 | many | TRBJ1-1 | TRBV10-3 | TGTGCCATCAGAGACAGGGTGGACACTGAAGCTTTCTTT | CAIRDRVDTEAFF
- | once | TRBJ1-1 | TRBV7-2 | TGTGCCAGCAGCCTTCAGGGACGGGTGAACACTGAAGCTTTCTTT | CASSLQGRVNTEAFF
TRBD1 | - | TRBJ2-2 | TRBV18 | TGTGCCAGCTCACGGACAGGGGGCTTCACCGGGGAGCTGTTTTTT | CASSRTGGFTGELFF
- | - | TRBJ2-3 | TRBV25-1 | TGTGCCAGCAGTGGAGGACTTAATTGGGATACGCAGTATTTT | CASSGGLNWDTQYF
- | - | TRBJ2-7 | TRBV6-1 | TGTGCCAGCAGTGAACCCTCGATCTCCTACGAGCAGTACTTC | CASSEPSISYEQYF
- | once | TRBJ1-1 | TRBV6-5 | TGTGCCAGCAGTTACGGGGGAAGGGTTACTGAAGCTTTCTTT | CASSYGGRVTEAFF
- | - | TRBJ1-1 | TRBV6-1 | TGTGCCATCGAAAGGGTGAACACTGAAGCTTTCTTT | CAIERVNTEAFF
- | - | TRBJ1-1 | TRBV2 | TGTGCCACCAATTACATTGAATCAGGGGCCACTGAAGCTTTCTTT | CATNYIESGATEAFF
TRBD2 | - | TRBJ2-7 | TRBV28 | TGTGCGGTCGGGACTAGCGGGAGATCCGACGAGCAGTACTTC | CAVGTSGRSDEQYF
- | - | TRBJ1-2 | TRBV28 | TGTGCCAGCAGTTTTATCCCAAAACTCTATGGCTACACCTTC | CASSFIPKLYGYTF
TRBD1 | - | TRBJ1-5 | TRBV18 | TGTGCCAGCTCTACGACACAGGGGAATCAGCCCCAGCATTTT | CASSTTQGNQPQHF
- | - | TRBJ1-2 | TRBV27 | TGTGCCAGCGGAGCAGGGAGGAACGGCTACACCTTC | CASGAGRNGYTF
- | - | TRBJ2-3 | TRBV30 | TGTGCCTGGAGTGAGGATATTCGGCGGGATACGCAGTATTTT | CAWSEDIRRDTQYF
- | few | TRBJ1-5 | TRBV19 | TGTGCCAGTAGTATAATTTCCGGTAGCAATCAGCCCCAGCATTTT | CASSIISGSNQPQHF
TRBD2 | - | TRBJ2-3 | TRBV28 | TGTGCCAGCAGTTTGTGGCTAGCGGGAGTGGCAGATACGCAGTATTTT | CASSLWLAGVADTQYF
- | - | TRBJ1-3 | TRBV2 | TGTGCCAGCAGTGATCGGGGGTTGAGAACTGGAAACACCATATATTTT | CASSDRGLRTGNTIYF
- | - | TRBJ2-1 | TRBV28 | TGTGCCAGCAGTTTTGGGGGGGGCCCTAGCTCCTACAATGAGCAGTTCTTC | CASSFGGGPSSYNEQFF
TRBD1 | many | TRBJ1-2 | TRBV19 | TGTGCCAGTAGTATTGGCCAACAGGGGAATGGCTACACCTTC | CASSIGQQGNGYTF
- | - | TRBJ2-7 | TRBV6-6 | TGTGCCAGCCTTGCGGGACAAAGCTCCTACGAGCAGTACTTC | CASLAGQSSYEQYF
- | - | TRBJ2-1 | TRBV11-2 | TGTGCCAGCAGCTTGGGGATCGGGGCCTACAATGAGCAGTTCTTC | CASSLGIGAYNEQFF
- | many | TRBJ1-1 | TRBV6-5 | TGTGCCAGCAGTTACTCCGCGGTAGGGAGCACTGAAGCTTTCTTT | CASSYSAVGSTEAFF
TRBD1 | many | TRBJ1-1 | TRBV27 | TGTGCCAGCAAAGTGGCCGACAGGGGCGCTGAAGCTTTCTTT | CASKVADRGAEAFF
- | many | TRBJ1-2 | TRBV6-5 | TGTGCCAGCAGTTACTCGAATCGTGGGGGCTACACCTTC | CASSYSNRGGYTF
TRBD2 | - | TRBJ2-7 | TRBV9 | TGTGCCAGCAGCGCCCAAGGGGGACTAGCGGATTTTGCCTACGAGCAGTACTTC | CASSAQGGLADFAYEQYF
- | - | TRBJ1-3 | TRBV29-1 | TGCAGCGTTGTTATAAACTCTGGAAACACCATATATTTT | CSVVINSGNTIYF